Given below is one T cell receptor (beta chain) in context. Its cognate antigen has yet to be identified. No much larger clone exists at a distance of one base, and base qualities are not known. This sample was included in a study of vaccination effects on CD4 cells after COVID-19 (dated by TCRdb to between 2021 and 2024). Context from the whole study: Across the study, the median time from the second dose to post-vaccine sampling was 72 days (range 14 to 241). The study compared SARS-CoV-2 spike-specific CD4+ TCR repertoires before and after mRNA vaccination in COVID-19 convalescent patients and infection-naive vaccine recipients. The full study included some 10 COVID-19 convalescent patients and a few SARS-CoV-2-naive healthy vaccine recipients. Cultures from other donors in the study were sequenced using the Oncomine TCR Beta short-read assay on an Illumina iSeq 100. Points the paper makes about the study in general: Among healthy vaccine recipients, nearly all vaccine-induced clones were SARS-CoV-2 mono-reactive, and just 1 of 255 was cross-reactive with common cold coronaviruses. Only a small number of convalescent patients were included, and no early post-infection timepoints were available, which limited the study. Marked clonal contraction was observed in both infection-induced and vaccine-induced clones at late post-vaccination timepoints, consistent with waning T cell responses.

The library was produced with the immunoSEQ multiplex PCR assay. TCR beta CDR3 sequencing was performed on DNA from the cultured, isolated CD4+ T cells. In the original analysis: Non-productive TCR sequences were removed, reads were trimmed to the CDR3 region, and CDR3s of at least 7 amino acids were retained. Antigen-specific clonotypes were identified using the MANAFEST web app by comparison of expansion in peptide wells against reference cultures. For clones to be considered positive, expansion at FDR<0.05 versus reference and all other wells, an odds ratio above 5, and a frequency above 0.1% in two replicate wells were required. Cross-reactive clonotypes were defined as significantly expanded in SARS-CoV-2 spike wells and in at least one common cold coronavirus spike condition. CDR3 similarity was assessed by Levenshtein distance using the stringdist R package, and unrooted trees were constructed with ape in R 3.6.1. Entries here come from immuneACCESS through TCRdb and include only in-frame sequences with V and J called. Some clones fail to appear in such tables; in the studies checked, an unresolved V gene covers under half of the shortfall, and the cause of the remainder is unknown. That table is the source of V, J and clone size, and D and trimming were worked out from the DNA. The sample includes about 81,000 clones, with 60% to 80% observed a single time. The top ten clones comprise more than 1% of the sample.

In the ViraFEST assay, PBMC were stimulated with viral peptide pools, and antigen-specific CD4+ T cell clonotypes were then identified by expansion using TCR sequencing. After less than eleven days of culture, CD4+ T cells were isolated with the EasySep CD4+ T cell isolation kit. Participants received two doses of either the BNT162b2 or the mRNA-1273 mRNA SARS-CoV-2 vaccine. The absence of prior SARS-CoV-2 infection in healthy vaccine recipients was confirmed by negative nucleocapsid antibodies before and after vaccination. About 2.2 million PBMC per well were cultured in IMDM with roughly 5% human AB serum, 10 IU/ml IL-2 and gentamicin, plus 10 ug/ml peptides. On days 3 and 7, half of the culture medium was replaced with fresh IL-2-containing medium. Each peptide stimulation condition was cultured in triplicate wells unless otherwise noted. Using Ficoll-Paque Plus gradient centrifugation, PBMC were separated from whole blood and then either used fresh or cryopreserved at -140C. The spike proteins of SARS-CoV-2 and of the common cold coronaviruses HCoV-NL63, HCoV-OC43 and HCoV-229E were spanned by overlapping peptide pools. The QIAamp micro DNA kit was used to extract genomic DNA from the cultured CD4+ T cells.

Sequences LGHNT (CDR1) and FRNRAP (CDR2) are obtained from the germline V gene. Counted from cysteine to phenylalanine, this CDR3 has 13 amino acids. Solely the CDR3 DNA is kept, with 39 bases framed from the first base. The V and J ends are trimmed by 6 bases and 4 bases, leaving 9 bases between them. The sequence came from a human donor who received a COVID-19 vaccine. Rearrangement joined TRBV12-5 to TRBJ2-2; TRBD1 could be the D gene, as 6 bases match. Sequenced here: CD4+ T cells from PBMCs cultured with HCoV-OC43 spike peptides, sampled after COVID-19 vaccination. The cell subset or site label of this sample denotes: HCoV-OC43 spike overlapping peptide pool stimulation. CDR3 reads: CASGGQFTGELFF. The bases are TGTGCTAGTGGCGGACAGTTCACCGGGGAGCTGTTTTTT.